These 8 T cell receptor beta chains came from one sample sequenced in a study of cytomegalovirus exposure and HLA in healthy donors. The PCR employed 60 Vbeta primers together with 13 Jbeta primers. Generated by immunoSEQ multiplex PCR, the TCRdb table keeps only in-frame clones and is missing some. This repertoire includes about 200,000 clones. Input material: PBMCs. The receptors stem from a boy aged 5-17 years in good health and CMV-seronegative.

The DNA of the CDR3 is TGCGCCAGCAGCCAAGAGGGGGGGCAGCCCCAGCATTTT. It yields the protein CASSQEGGQPQHF. V and J are TRBV4-1 and TRBJ1-5, with TRBD1 as a possible D gene (5 bases). CDR3 size: 13 residues. Germline V lookup: CDR1 MGHRA, CDR2 YSYEKL. Trimming pared 0 bases from V and 7 bases from J, leaving 7 bases between.

This chain's CDR3 is CASSPRREGGYTF. Written as DNA, the CDR3 is TGTGCCAGCAGTCCCAGGAGGGAAGGGGGCTACACCTTC. V gene TRBV27 combines with J gene TRBJ1-2, with D uncertain. The V and J ends lost 5 bases and 8 bases respectively, with 15 bases between them. The CDR3 has 13 residues. CDR1 is MNHEY and CDR2 is SMNVEV in the germline V gene (reference sequence).

V usage is TRBV9 and J usage is TRBJ1-5; D unresolved. From germline, CDR1 is SGDLS and CDR2 YYNGEE. The CDR3 totals 15 residues. The V end lost 4 bases, the J end lost 10 bases, and 21 bases lay between the germline ends. The CDR3 DNA is TGTGCCAGCAGCATTCCGGTCATTGAGCACAGCCCCCAGCATTTT. It is translated as CASSIPVIEHSPQHF.

This sequence joins TRBV28 and TRBJ2-7; TRBD1 matches 7 bases. V was clipped by 8 bases and J by 4 bases; unmatched bases: 8. CDR1 MDHEN and CDR2 SYDVKM come from the germline V gene. This CDR3 contains 13 residues. The CDR3 reads CASEQGPRYEQYF. As DNA, the CDR3 is TGTGCCAGCGAACAGGGGCCCCGGTACGAGCAGTACTTC.

The chain has TRBV6-5 and TRBJ1-2, with 8 nucleotides matching TRBD1. Germline V CDR1 and CDR2: MNHEY, SVGAGI. With 4 bases clipped from V and 5 bases from J, the junction kept 3 bases outside the gene matches. This CDR3 contains 13 residues. CDR3 sequence reads: CASSSTGVYGYTF. The CDR3 nucleotides read TGTGCCAGCAGTTCGACAGGGGTTTATGGCTACACCTTC.

V and J are TRBV6-1 and TRBJ1-4; the D gene is possibly TRBD1 (6 bases). Germline V gene lookup returns CDR1 MNHNS and CDR2 SASEGT. The CDR3 extends over 14 amino acids. V shed 6 bases and J shed 11 bases, with 19 bases lying between them. The CDR3 sequence is CASRDTGIGGKLFF. Here the CDR3 DNA reads TGTGCCAGCAGGGACACAGGGATAGGAGGCAAACTGTTTTTT.

The V gene is TRBV11-1, the J gene TRBJ1-2, with D possibly being TRBD1 (6 bases). Trimming took off 3 bases at V and 8 bases at J, with 22 bases between the two ends. The CDR3 is 16 residues long. Germline V gene data show CDR1 as SGHAT and CDR2 as FQDESV (reference sequence). Written as DNA, the CDR3 is TGTGCCAGCAGCTTGGTTGGTCAGGGGCCCTACAAGGGCTACACCTTC. It is translated as CASSLVGQGPYKGYTF.

The CDR3 DNA is TGTGCCAGTAGTATCGCTAGCGGGTCCTACAATGAGCAGTTCTTC. As protein: CASSIASGSYNEQFF. The V call is TRBV19, the J call TRBJ2-1; 8 bases are a match to TRBD2. The germline CDR1 and CDR2 sequences are LNHDA and SQIVND (reference sequence). CDR3 length: 15 amino acids. The J segment lost 1 base and the V segment lost 3 bases, leaving 2 bases of the junction unmatched.